A single sample is the source of the 32 T cell receptor beta chains below, sequenced in a study of blood T cell repertoires in COVID-19. Profiling relied on immunoSEQ multiplex PCR, and the TCRdb table lists in-frame clones only, not all of them. Among more than 95,000 clones, roughly nine tenths were seen once, and the ten largest hold roughly 5.3%. Sequenced input: peripheral blood. The receptors originated from a human donor in a cohort sampled during active COVID-19.

The rearrangement joins TRBV5-1 to TRBJ2-5; the D is unclear. The ends were cut back, 0 bases at V and 3 bases at J, with 9 bases in the middle. Germline loops: CDR1 SGHRS, CDR2 YFSETQ. The CDR3 covers 14 residues. As DNA, the CDR3 is TGCGCCAGCAGCTTGGGGGCAGCAAAAGAGACCCAGTACTTC. Residues: CASSLGAAKETQYF.

The rearrangement links TRBV5-1 to TRBJ2-7; possible D gene TRBD2, 7 bases. The germline V gene has CDR1 SGHRS and CDR2 YFSETQ. This CDR3 region has 15 residues. V was cut by 6 bases and J by 5 bases, with 21 bases left in between. DNA of the CDR3: TGCGCCAGCACCTATGGCCGGGGGGCCCGCGACGAGCAGTACTTC. Its protein is CASTYGRGARDEQYF.

The chain is built from TRBV19 and TRBJ2-5; a weak D match, TRBD2 (6 bases). Germline V gives CDR1 LNHDA, CDR2 SQIVND (reference sequence). V was shortened by 5 bases and J by 5 bases, with 12 bases between the two germline ends. The length of the CDR3 is 13 residues. The CDR3 region is CASSPVGGETQYF. In nucleotides, the CDR3 is TGTGCCAGTAGTCCGGTTGGGGGGGAGACCCAGTACTTC.

This clone was seen just once. CDR3 in amino acids: CASSPGLADTYEQYF. CDR3 DNA sequence: TGTGCCAGCAGCCCTGGTCTAGCAGATACCTACGAGCAGTACTTC. The rearrangement joins TRBV11-1 to TRBJ2-7; D may be TRBD2 (5 bases). Germline V gene sequence: CDR1 SGHAT, CDR2 FQDESV (reference sequence). The CDR3 covers 15 residues. Trimming cost V 5 bases and J 2 bases, with 16 bases left between them.

The chain couples TRBV28 to TRBJ2-1; no clear D gene. Trimming stripped 2 bases from V and 9 bases from J, with 8 bases between. Looked up from germline, CDR1 is MDHEN and CDR2 is SYDVKM. The CDR3 consists of 12 residues. The CDR3 reads CASSLILSEQFF. The CDR3 nucleotides read TGTGCCAGCAGTTTAATATTGAGTGAGCAGTTCTTC.

The rearrangement links TRBV28 to TRBJ1-2; 9 bases line up with TRBD1. Germline V gene data show CDR1 as MDHEN and CDR2 as SYDVKM. This CDR3 comprises 22 residues. The V segment lost 3 bases and the J segment 2 bases; nucleotides outside the gene matches: 25. In DNA, the CDR3 is TGTGCCAGCAGTTTGCCCCCTGGGTGGGAACAGGGGGCTAGTGTGAGAAACTATGGCTACACCTTC. It specifies CASSLPPGWEQGASVRNYGYTF.

The chain has TRBV28 and TRBJ2-5; D may be TRBD2 (5 bases). The germline V gene encodes CDR1 MDHEN and CDR2 SYDVKM. Trimming pared 6 bases from V and 0 bases from J, leaving 11 bases between. The CDR3 sequence is 14 residues long. The CDR3 DNA reads TGTGCCAGCAGCCCTAGCTCTCACCAAGAGACCCAGTACTTC. This codes for CASSPSSHQETQYF.

The rearrangement uses TRBV23-1 and TRBJ2-5; a possible D gene is TRBD1 (6 bases). TRBV23-1 counts as an open reading frame of uncertain function. The CDR3 spans 20 residues. V lost 0 bases to trimming and J lost 4 bases, with 27 bases between them. CDR3 residues: CASSQSPLPWQGFCGETQYF. CDR3 nucleotides: TGCGCCAGCAGTCAATCCCCCCTCCCCTGGCAGGGGTTTTGCGGAGAGACCCAGTACTTC.

The CDR3 protein is CASSRLPGVYNEQFF. The CDR3 nucleotides are TGCGCCAGCAGCCGCCTCCCGGGAGTCTACAATGAGCAGTTCTTC. The chain recombines TRBV4-1 with TRBJ2-1; perhaps TRBD2 as D (6 bases). CDR1 and CDR2 (germline): MGHRA, YSYEKL. V dropped 4 bases and J dropped 3 bases, with 13 bases sitting between them. This CDR3 has 15 residues.

The chain joins TRBV14 to TRBJ2-5; D may be TRBD2 (6 bases). This CDR3 is 16 amino acids long. With 1 base removed from V and 5 bases from J, the gap between germline ends came to 17 bases. Per germline, CDR1 SGHDN and CDR2 FVKESK. The CDR3 region has the DNA TGTGCCAGCAGCCAAGCGTCGGGAAGGGACTCTGAGACCCAGTACTTC. Translated, it gives CASSQASGRDSETQYF.

The rearrangement joins TRBV10-3 to TRBJ1-1; 11 bases map to TRBD1. This CDR3 is 14 amino acids long. The junction had 7 bases not matched to a gene; V was cut back by 9 bases and J by 4 bases. Germline lookup yields CDR1 ENHRY and CDR2 SYGVKD. CDR3 sequence reads: CAIWLGTGGTEAFF. CDR3 sequence (DNA): TGTGCCATTTGGCTAGGGACAGGGGGCACTGAAGCTTTCTTT.

The chain recombines TRBV2 with TRBJ2-3, with D hard to call. The CDR3 is 14 amino acids. Per germline, CDR1 SNHLY and CDR2 FYNNEI. V lost 1 base and J lost 0, with 5 bases in between. CDR3 nucleotide sequence: TGTGCCAGCAGTGAAGTGACTAGCACAGATACGCAGTATTTT. Its translation is CASSEVTSTDTQYF.

CDR3 region: CAADSASINYGYTF. For the CDR3, the DNA is TGTGCCGCGGACTCCGCTTCGATAAACTATGGCTACACCTTC. V usage is TRBV28 and J usage is TRBJ1-2; D is unresolved. Germline CDR1 and CDR2: MDHEN and SYDVKM. The CDR3 is made up of 14 amino acids. With 11 bases removed from V and 2 bases from J, the gap between germline ends came to 18 bases.

The CDR3 DNA is TGCGCCAGCAGCGGGGCGGTGGATGACTATGGCTACACCTTC. This gives the protein CASSGAVDDYGYTF. This rearrangement joins TRBV5-1 to TRBJ1-2; maybe TRBD1 (5 bases). This CDR3 spans 14 amino acids. V lost 4 bases and J 3 bases, leaving 13 bases between the germline ends. Germline V gene data show CDR1 as SGHRS and CDR2 as YFSETQ.

This chain joins TRBV2 and TRBJ1-4; perhaps TRBD1 as D (6 bases). Trimming pared 8 bases from V and 8 bases from J, leaving 18 bases between. The CDR3 has 14 residues. From germline, CDR1 is SNHLY and CDR2 FYNNEI. The CDR3 nucleotides read TGTGCCAGCGGAAACAGGGATCTCCGCGAAAAACTGTTTTTT. The encoded protein is CASGNRDLREKLFF.

The genes are TRBV5-6 and TRBJ2-4; the D is unclear. The germline V and J ends were trimmed by 1 base and 2 bases, with 22 bases remaining between them. The CDR3 is 19 residues long. The germline V gene has CDR1 SGHDT and CDR2 YYEEEE. CDR3 sequence: CASSLFLGSLATTKNIQYF. CDR3 nucleotide sequence: TGTGCCAGCAGCTTGTTTCTCGGGTCACTCGCTACCACCAAAAACATTCAGTACTTC.

The genes are TRBV21-1 and TRBJ2-2; TRBD2 was called by the table and not checked on the DNA. TRBV21-1 is termed a pseudogene. This CDR3 comprises 14 residues. The CDR3 bases are TGTGCCAGTGTTTTTGCGGGGAATAACGGGGAGCTGTTTTTT. Protein sequence: CASVFAGNNGELFF.

The J gene is TRBJ1-1, the V gene TRBV18; the D is unclear. The CDR3 is 13 amino acids. Deletions cut 7 bases from V and 0 bases from J, with 9 bases between. Per germline, CDR1 KGHSH and CDR2 LQKENI. CDR3 region: CASLSTMNTEAFF. CDR3 nucleotide sequence: TGTGCCAGCTTGTCGACAATGAACACTGAAGCTTTCTTT.

Of note for this clone: Relative to the germline gene, one junction end is altered; a read error may explain this. V usage is TRBV5-6 and J usage is TRBJ1-2; TRBD1 aligns across 12 bases. The CDR3 totals 17 residues. CDR1 SGHDT and CDR2 YYEEEE come from the germline V gene. The CDR3 protein is CASTLSRDRGLNYGYTF. The CDR3 DNA reads TGTGCCAGCACCTTGAGCCGGGACAGGGGGCTTAACTATGGCTACACCTTC.

The chain recombines TRBV5-6 with TRBJ2-7; D gene unclear. Trimming stripped 0 bases from V and 6 bases from J, with 4 bases between. The CDR3 extends over 11 amino acids. Germline CDR1 is SGHDT and CDR2 is YYEEEE. CDR3 sequence reads: CASSLAFEQYF. CDR3 nucleotide sequence: TGTGCCAGCAGCTTGGCTTTCGAGCAGTACTTC.

V and J are TRBV28 and TRBJ2-1, with 7 bases identical to TRBD2. In germline, CDR1 is MDHEN, CDR2 SYDVKM. V trimming: 5 bases; J trimming: 8 bases; junction bases outside the gene matches: 9. CDR3 size: 14 residues. The DNA of the CDR3 is TGTGCCAGCAGTCCAGGTCGGGCGGGGGATGAGCAGTTCTTC. Its protein is CASSPGRAGDEQFF.

The chain has TRBV12-3 or TRBV12-4 and TRBJ1-6; no clear D. This CDR3 spans 12 amino acids. V was pared by 2 bases and J by 7 bases, with 3 bases between. The CDR3 coding sequence is TGTGCCAGCAGTTTAACAAATTCACCCCTCCACTTT. It encodes CASSLTNSPLHF.

J is TRBJ1-5 and V is TRBV3-1 (or the pseudogene TRBV3-2); D ambiguous. Germline V gene sequence: CDR1 LGHDT, CDR2 YNNKEL (reference sequence). V lost 1 base and J lost 4, with 5 bases in between. This CDR3 spans 13 amino acids. The CDR3 DNA is TGTGCCAGCAGCCAAGCCGAGAATCAGCCCCAGCATTTT. The encoded protein is CASSQAENQPQHF.

The rearrangement joins TRBV29-1 to TRBJ2-7, with 8 nucleotides matching TRBD1. The CDR3 has 17 residues. Trimming removed 0 bases from V and 3 bases from J; junction bases left unmatched: 13. The germline V gene encodes CDR1 SQVTM and CDR2 ANQGSEA. The CDR3 here is CSVEEGSDRVRDYEQYF. The CDR3 DNA reads TGCAGCGTTGAAGAAGGGTCGGACAGGGTAAGGGACTACGAGCAGTACTTC.

This clone was detected once. This sequence joins TRBV12-3 or TRBV12-4 and TRBJ2-1; 7 positions match TRBD1. The CDR3 has 13 amino acids. The trim removed 6 bases at V and 4 bases at J, leaving 3 bases unmatched. The CDR3 protein is CASSGTEYNEQFF. Written as DNA, the CDR3 is TGTGCCAGCAGCGGGACAGAGTACAATGAGCAGTTCTTC.

V and J are TRBV5-1 and TRBJ2-2, with 9 bases matching TRBD2. CDR3 length equals 16 residues. The V and J ends lost 6 bases and 4 bases, in that order; junction bases with no gene match: 10. Germline CDR1 and CDR2: SGHRS and YFSETQ. The CDR3 sequence is CASKASGNFGTGELFF. CDR3 in DNA: TGCGCCAGCAAGGCTAGCGGGAATTTTGGCACCGGGGAGCTGTTTTTT.

The chain uses TRBV5-1 and TRBJ2-2; D perhaps matches TRBD1 (6 bases). The CDR3 has 14 residues. Germline V gene lookup returns CDR1 SGHRS and CDR2 YFSETQ. V was shortened by 0 bases and J by 7 bases, with 10 bases between the two germline ends. The CDR3 region has the DNA TGCGCCAGCAGCTTGGGACAGGCAAACGGGGAGCTGTTTTTT. Its translation is CASSLGQANGELFF.

J is TRBJ2-3 and V is TRBV29-1; 8 nucleotides match TRBD1. Germline assignment: CDR1 SQVTM and CDR2 ANQGSEA. After removal of 7 bases from V and 6 bases from J, the junction contained 9 bases not matched to a gene. This CDR3 has 13 residues. The CDR3 here is CSGRDRQSDTQYF. CDR3 coding DNA: TGCAGCGGTCGGGACAGGCAGTCTGATACGCAGTATTTT.

This clone was found once. The chain employs TRBV28 and TRBJ2-7; TRBD1 might be the D (6 bases). The germline V and J ends were trimmed by 6 bases and 0 bases, with 12 bases remaining between them. The germline gives CDR1 MDHEN, CDR2 SYDVKM. There are 14 residues in the CDR3. CDR3 coding DNA: TGTGCCAGCAGGTCGACAGGTAGCTCCTACGAGCAGTACTTC. This sequence encodes CASRSTGSSYEQYF. The entire variable domain, with the rest obtained from reference TRBV28 and TRBJ2-7, is as follows: DVKVTQSSRYLVKRTGEKVFLECVQDMDHENMFWYRQDPGLGLRLIYFSYDVKMKEKGDIPEGYSVSREKKERFSLILESASTNQTSMYLCASRSTGSSYEQYFGPGTRLTVT.

A single count supports this clone. The gene calls are TRBV6-1 and TRBJ2-2; 10 bases are a match to TRBD2. The junction had 6 bases not matched to a gene; V was cut back by 4 bases and J by 4 bases. Germline loops: CDR1 MNHNS, CDR2 SASEGT. CDR3 length: 16 residues. CDR3 sequence: CASSVWSGRGTGELFF. The CDR3 DNA reads TGTGCCAGCAGTGTTTGGAGCGGGAGGGGCACCGGGGAGCTGTTTTTT.

The genes are TRBV11-3 and TRBJ2-5, with D unclear. The germline CDR1 and CDR2 sequences are SGHNT and YENEEA. With 1 base removed from V and 7 bases from J, the gap between germline ends came to 10 bases. The CDR3 spans 13 residues. In DNA form, the CDR3 reads TGTGCCAGCAGCTTAGCCTCGGGTGGGACCCAGTACTTC. This translates into CASSLASGGTQYF.

The rearrangement uses TRBV19 and TRBJ1-5; possibly TRBD1 for D (5 bases). Looked up from germline, CDR1 is LNHDA and CDR2 is SQIVND (reference sequence). Trimming removed 0 bases at V and 2 bases at J, with 5 bases between. CDR3 length: 14 residues. The CDR3 loop reads CASSIDRGNQPQHF. The CDR3 coding sequence is TGTGCCAGTAGTATAGACAGGGGCAATCAGCCCCAGCATTTT.